This T cell receptor beta chain originates from a study of OX40 agonist ivuxolimab in advanced cancers. Study at large: Partial responses occurred in three patients (one hepatocellular carcinoma, two cutaneous melanoma).

A word on this clone: Its antigen is not identified.

Study outcomes and limitations: The investigators did not determine what antigen specificity the expanded peripheral T cells had.

Assay used: immunoSEQ multiplex PCR; TCRdb lists only in-frame clones, some missing. The sample carries about 98,000 clones, 85% to 95% recorded once. The source was CD4+ or CD8+ T cells sorted from blood, collected in a trial of the OX40 agonist ivuxolimab. The TCR comes from an adult with an advanced solid tumor such as melanoma, head and neck, liver or kidney cancer.

CDR3 loop: CASSLDLAGVSDTQYF. In DNA form, the CDR3 reads TGTGCCAGCAGCTTAGACCTAGCGGGAGTCTCAGATACGCAGTATTTT. The J gene is TRBJ2-3, the V gene TRBV11-2; TRBD2 agrees at 10 bases. This CDR3 spans 16 amino acids. Germline CDR1 is SGHAT and CDR2 is FQNNGV. J gave up 4 bases and V 0 bases, and 4 bases lay outside the gene matches.